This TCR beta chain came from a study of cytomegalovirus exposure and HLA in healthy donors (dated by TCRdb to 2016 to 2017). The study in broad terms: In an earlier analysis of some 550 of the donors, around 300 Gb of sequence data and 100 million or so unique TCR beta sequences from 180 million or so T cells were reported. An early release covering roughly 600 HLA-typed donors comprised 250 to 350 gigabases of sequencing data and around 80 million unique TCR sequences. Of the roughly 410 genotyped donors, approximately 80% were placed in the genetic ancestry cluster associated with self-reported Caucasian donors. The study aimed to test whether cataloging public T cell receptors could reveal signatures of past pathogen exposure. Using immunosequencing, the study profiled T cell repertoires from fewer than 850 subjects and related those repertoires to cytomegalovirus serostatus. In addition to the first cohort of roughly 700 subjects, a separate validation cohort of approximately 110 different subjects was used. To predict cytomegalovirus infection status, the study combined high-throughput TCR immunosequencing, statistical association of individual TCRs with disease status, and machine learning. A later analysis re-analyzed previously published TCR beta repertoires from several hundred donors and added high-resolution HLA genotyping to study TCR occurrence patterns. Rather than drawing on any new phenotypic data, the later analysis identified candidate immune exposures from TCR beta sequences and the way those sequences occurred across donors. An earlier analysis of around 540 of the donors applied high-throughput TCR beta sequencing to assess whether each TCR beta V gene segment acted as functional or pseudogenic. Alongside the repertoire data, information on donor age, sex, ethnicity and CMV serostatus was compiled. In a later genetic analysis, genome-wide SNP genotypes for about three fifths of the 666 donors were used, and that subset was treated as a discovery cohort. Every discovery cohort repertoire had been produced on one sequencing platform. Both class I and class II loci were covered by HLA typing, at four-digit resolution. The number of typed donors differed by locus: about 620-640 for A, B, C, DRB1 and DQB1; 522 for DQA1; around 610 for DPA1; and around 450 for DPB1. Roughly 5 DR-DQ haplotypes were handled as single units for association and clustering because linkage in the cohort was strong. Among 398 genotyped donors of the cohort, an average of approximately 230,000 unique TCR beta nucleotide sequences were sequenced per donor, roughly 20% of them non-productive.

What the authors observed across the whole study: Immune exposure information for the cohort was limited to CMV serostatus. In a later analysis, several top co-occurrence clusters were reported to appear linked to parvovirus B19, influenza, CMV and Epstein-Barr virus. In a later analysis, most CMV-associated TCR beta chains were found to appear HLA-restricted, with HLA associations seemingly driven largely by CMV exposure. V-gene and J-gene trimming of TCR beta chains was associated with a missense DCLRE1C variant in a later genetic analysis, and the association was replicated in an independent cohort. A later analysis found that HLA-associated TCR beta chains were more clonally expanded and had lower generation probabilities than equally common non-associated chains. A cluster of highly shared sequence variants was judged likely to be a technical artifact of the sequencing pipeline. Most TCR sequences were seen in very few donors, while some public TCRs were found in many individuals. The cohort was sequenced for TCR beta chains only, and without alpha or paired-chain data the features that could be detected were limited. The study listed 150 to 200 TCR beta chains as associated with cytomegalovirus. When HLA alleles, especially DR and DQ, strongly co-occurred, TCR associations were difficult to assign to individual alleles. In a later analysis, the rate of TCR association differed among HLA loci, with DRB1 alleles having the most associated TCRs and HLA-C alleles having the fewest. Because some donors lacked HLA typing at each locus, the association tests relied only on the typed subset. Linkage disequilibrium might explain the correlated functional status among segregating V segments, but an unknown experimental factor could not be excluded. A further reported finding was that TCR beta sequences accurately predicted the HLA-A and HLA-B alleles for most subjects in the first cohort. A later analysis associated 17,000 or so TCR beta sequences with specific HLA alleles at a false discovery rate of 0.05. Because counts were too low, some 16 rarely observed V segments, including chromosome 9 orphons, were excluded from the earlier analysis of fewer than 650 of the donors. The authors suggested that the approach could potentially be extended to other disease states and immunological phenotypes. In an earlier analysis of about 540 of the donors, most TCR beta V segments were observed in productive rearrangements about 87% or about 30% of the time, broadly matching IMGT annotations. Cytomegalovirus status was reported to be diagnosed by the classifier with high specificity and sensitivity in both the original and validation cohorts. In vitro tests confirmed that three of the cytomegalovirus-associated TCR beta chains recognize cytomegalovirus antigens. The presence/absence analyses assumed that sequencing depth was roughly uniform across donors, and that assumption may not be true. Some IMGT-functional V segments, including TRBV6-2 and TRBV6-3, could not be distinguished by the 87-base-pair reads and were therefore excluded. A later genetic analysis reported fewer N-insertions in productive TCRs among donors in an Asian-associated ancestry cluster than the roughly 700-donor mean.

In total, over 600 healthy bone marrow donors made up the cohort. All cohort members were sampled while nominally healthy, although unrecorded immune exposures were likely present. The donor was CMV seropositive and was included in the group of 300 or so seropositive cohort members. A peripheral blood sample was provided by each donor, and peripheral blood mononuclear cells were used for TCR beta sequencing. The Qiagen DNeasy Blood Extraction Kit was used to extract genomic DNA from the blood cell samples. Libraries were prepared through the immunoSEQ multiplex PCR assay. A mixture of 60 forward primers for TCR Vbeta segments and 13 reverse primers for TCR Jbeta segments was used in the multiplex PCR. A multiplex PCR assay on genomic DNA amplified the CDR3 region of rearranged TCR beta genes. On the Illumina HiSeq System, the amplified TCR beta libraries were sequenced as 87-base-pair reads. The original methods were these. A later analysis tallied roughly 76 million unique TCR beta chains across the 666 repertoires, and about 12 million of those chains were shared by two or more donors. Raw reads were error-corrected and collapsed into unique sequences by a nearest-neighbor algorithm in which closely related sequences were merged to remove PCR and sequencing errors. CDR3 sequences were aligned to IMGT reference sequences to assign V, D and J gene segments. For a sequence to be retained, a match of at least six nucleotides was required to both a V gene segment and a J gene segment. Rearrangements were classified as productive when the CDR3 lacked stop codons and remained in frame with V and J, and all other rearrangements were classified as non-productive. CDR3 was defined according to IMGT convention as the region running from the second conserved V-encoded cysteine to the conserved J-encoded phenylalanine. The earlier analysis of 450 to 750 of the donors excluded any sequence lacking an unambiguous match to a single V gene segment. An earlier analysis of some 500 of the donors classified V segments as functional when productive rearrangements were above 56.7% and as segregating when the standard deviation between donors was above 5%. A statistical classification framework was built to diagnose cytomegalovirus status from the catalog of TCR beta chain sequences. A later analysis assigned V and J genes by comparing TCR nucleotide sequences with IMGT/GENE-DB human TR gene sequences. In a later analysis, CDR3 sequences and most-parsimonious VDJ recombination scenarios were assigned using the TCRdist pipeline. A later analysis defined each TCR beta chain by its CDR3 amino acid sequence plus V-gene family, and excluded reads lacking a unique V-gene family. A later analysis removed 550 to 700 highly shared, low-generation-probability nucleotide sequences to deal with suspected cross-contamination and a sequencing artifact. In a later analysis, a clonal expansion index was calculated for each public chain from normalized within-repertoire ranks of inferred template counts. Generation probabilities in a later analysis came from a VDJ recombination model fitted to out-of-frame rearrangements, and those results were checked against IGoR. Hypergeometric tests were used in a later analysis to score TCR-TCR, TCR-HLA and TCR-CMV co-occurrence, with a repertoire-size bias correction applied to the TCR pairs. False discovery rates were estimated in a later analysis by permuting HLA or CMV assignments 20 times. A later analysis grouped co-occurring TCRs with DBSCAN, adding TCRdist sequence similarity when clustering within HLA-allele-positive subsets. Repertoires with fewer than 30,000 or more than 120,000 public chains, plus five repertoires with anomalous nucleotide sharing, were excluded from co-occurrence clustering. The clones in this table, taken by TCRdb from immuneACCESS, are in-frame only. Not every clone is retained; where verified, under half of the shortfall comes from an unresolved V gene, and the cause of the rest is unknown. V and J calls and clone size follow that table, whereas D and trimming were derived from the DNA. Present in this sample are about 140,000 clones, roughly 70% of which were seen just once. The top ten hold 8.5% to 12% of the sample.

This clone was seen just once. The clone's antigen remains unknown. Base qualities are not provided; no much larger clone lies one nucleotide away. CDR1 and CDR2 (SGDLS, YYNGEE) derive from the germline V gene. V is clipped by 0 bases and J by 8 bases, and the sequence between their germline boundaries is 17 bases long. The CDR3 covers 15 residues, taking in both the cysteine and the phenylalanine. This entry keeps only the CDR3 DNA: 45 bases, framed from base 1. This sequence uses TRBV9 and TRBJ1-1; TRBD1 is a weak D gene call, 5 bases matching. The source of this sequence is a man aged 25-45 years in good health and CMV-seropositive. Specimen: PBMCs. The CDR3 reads CASSVAGAGGEEAFF. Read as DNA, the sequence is TGTGCCAGCAGCGTAGCTGGGGCGGGGGGGGAGGAAGCTTTCTTT. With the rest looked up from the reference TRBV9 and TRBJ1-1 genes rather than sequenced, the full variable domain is DSGVTQTPKHLITATGQRVTLRCSPRSGDLSVYWYQQSLDQGLQFLIQYYNGEERAKGNILERFSAQQFPDLHSELNLSSLELGDSALYFCASSVAGAGGEEAFFGQGTRLTVV.